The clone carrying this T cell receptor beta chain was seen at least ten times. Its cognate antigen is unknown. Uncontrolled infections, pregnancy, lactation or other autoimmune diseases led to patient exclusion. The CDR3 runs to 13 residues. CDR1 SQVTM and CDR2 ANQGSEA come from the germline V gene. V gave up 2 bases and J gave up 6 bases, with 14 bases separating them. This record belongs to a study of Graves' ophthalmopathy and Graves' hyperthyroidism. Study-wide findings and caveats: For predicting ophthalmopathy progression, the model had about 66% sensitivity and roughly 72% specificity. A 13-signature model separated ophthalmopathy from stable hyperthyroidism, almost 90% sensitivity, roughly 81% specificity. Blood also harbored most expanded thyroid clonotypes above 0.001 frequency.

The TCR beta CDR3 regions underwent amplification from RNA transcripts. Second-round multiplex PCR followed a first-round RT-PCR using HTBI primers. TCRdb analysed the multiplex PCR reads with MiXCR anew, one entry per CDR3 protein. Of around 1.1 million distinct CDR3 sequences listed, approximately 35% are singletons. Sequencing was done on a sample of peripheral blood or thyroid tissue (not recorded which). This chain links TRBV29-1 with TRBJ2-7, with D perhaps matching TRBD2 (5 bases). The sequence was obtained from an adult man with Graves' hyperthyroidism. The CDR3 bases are TGCAGCGTTGAACGGGGTTCGGCTGGCGAGCAGTACTTC. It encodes CSVERGSAGEQYF.